The following is a TCR beta chain sequence with its context. This CDR3 spans 16 amino acids. V lost 4 bases and J 3 bases, leaving 18 bases between the germline ends. From germline, CDR1 is SGDLS and CDR2 YYNGEE. The data stem from a study of blood T cells in healthy people across ages. The second PCR ran 7 to 11 cycles with a sample-barcoded 5' primer and J-beta primers. TCRdb itself ran the 5' RACE reads through MiXCR, one entry per CDR3 protein. The top ten hold 18% of the sample, which has some 1 million distinct CDR3 sequences, under 55% seen once. The sequence was obtained from a woman aged 60 to 75 in good health. The V gene is TRBV9, the J gene TRBJ2-3; either TRBD1 or TRBD2 may fit D (5 bases each). The sequenced sample was blood. CDR3 sequence: CASSPGPGLPTDTQYF. CDR3 nucleotides: TGTGCCAGCAGCCCTGGGCCGGGGCTACCGACAGATACGCAGTATTTT.